This TCR beta chain was observed in a study of T cell changes during pregnancy in multiple sclerosis. The V segment lost 4 bases and the J segment 9 bases; nucleotides outside the gene matches: 8. This CDR3 is built from 14 residues. Germline CDR1 SGHNT, CDR2 YENEEA. Some clones are missing from TCRdb's copy, which holds only in-frame ones; the method was immunoSEQ multiplex PCR. The sample lists about 57,000 clones, approximately 90% occurring once. The source is a female donor in good health, enrolled as a control in a pregnancy study. The V and J genes are TRBV11-3 and TRBJ2-1; 8 bases are a match to TRBD1. This material consisted of peripheral blood, taken after pregnancy. CDR3 region: CASSSPRTGREQFF. Here the CDR3 DNA reads TGTGCCAGCAGCTCACCCCGGACAGGGCGTGAGCAGTTCTTC.